This TCR beta chain was obtained from a study of T cells after yellow fever vaccination (dated by TCRdb to about 2019). A note on the overall study: Libraries from fractions with low cell numbers were prepared with the SMART-Seq v4 Ultra Low Input RNA kit. Bulk TCR alpha and beta repertoires were sequenced longitudinally to track T-cell clones before and after primary and booster YFV17D yellow fever vaccination. Two healthy male donors made up the cohort, one aged 18 to 30 years and the other aged 30 to 40 years. Blood was collected at multiple timepoints before and after primary and secondary immunization, and bulk PBMC replicates and cell subsets were isolated. Here is what the overall study found, with its caveats: Computational filtering was needed because FACS-sorted repertoires could contain abundant contaminating clonotypes from the bulk population. The secondary T-cell response was weaker than the primary response but faster, peaking on day 5 instead of day 15. After the booster, most of the clones that had expanded following primary vaccination were detected again (around 97% of CD4 and 80% to 90% of CD8), which suggests that memory was broadly maintained. Only two donors were included in the study, so the extent to which the findings can be generalized is limited. A small share of clonotypes was detected in both CD4 and CD8 compartments, with the overlap likely arising from convergent recombination.

Taken from cysteine to phenylalanine, the CDR3 has 13 residues. Only the CDR3 portion is preserved as DNA: 39 bases, with reading frame beginning at the first base. From V the trimming removes 7 bases and from J it removes 7 bases, while the gene matches leave 5 bases of the junction unaccounted for. As encoded in the germline V gene (reference sequence), CDR1 is SEHNR while CDR2 is FQNEAQ. According to the study, the label for this sample's treatment or condition signals: live attenuated yellow fever vaccine strain. At each blood-draw timepoint, two biological replicates of bulk PBMCs were obtained. A standard Ficoll-Paque protocol was used to isolate PBMCs from peripheral blood. TriZol was used to extract RNA from bulk PBMCs, from CD4 and CD8 fractions, and from dextramer-positive and dextramer-negative fractions. Synthesis of TCR cDNA relied on 5'RACE template switching, a step that introduced a universal primer site along with unique molecular identifiers. Priming for cDNA synthesis came from both the TCR alpha and TCR beta constant segments. Two PCR steps were used to amplify libraries, with sample barcodes and sequencing adapters being added in the second step. Sequencing of the libraries was done on either Illumina HiSeq 2500 (2x100 bp) or NovaSeq (2x150 bp). On the study's bioinformatics: MIGEC was used to demultiplex reads and collapse the reads into UMI consensus sequences, and MiXCR was used for V(D)J alignment. Clonotypes responding to the vaccine were identified with edgeR on replicate PBMC samples, with the criteria of FDR below 0.01 and a log2 fold change above 5 up to day 15. Bulk clonotypes were assigned CD4 or CD8 identity according to which sequenced CD4 or CD8 repertoire held them at higher abundance. TCRdb reanalyzed the raw reads on its own, using fastp at Q25 for trimming and MiXCR for clone calling, and kept in-frame beta chains. All rows with the same CDR3 protein become a single entry with the most common DNA and genes. In this record, the V and J calls reflect TCRdb's handling and not the investigators' own analysis. For this sample there are approximately 340,000 distinct CDR3 sequences; 8.7% appear just once. The ten largest clones take up 18% of the sample.

In this sample, this clonotype turned up a few times. Its antigen target is currently unknown. Per-base qualities were not stored, and no clone one base away is much larger. The receptor chain draws on TRBV7-9 and TRBJ2-5; TRBD1 matches 11 bases in the middle. The TCR sequence derives from a man aged 18 to 29 who received the YFV17D yellow fever vaccine. This specimen consisted of PBMCs, obtained on the day of the first yellow fever vaccination. CDR3 loop: CASTRDRGVTQYF. The DNA reads TGTGCCAGCACCCGGGACAGGGGGGTGACCCAGTACTTC.